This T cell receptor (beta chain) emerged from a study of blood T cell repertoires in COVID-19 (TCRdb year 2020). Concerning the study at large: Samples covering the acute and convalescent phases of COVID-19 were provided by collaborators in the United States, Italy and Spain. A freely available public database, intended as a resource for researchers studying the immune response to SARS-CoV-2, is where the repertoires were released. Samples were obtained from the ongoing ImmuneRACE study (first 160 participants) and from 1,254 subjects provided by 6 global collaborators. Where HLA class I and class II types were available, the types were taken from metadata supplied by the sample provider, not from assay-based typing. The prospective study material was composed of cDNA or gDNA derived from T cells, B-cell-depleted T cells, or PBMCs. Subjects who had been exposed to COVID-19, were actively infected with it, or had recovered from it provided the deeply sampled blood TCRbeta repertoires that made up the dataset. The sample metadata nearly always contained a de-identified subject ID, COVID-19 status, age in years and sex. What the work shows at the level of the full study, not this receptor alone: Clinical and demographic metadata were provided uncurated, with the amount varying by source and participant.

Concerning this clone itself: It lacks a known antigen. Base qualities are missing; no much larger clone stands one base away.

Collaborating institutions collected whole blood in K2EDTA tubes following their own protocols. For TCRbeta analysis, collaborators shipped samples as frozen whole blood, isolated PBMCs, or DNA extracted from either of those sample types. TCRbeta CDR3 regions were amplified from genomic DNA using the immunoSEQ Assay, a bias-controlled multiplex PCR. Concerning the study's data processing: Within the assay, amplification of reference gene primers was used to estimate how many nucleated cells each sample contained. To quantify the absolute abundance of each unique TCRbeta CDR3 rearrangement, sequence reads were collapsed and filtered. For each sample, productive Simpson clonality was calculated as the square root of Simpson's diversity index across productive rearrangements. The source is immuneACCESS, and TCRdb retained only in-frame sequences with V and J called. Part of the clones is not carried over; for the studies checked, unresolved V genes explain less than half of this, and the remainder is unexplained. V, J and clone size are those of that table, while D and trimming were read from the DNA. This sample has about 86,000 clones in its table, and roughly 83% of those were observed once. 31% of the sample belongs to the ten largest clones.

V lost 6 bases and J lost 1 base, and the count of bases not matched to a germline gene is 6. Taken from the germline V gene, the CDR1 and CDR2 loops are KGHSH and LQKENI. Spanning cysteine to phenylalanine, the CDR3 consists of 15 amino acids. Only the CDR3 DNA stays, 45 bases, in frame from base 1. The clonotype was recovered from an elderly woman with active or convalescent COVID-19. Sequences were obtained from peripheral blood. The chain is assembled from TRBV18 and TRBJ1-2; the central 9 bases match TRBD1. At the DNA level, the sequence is TGTGCCAGCTCGTATGGGACAGGGAATAACTATGGCTACACCTTC. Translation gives CASSYGTGNNYGYTF.